These 23 T cell receptor beta chains were all obtained from the same sample, sequenced in a study of OX40 agonist ivuxolimab in advanced cancers. Profiled with immunoSEQ multiplex PCR; TCRdb holds only in-frame clones, not every one. Among approximately 26,000 clones listed, roughly three quarters were seen once. The sample consisted of CD4+ or CD8+ T cells sorted from blood, taken in a trial of the OX40 agonist ivuxolimab. The origin of the receptors is an adult with an advanced solid tumor such as melanoma, head and neck, liver or kidney cancer.

By sample fraction, this clone is large. The V call is TRBV27, the J call TRBJ2-7; D may be TRBD2 (6 bases). The V gene lost 4 bases and the J gene lost 2 bases, with 9 bases spanning the gap. The CDR3 covers 13 residues. In germline, CDR1 is MNHEY, CDR2 SMNVEV (reference sequence). This CDR3 is CASSYGSAYEQYF. Written as DNA, the CDR3 is TGTGCCAGCAGTTACGGGAGCGCCTACGAGCAGTACTTC.

The chain couples TRBV5-7 to TRBJ1-6; TRBD1 is a possible D gene (5 bases). TRBV5-7 is treated as an ORF (open reading frame) with a function not yet certain. The V and J ends lost 4 bases and 12 bases respectively, with 17 bases between them. CDR3 length: 14 amino acids. The CDR3 sequence: CASSQFRGCLPLHF. The CDR3 coding sequence is TGTGCCAGCAGCCAATTCCGGGGGTGTTTACCCCTCCACTTT.

The genes are TRBV27 and TRBJ2-7; D is perhaps TRBD2 (6 bases). The CDR3 has 15 amino acids. CDR1 MNHEY and CDR2 SMNVEV come from the germline V gene (reference sequence). V was trimmed by 6 bases and J by 1 base, leaving 16 bases between them. CDR3 amino acids: CASSTGTPNSYEQYF. The CDR3 DNA is TGTGCCAGCAGCACCGGGACTCCGAATTCCTACGAGCAGTACTTC.

The J gene is TRBJ1-5, the V gene TRBV6-1, with a possible D match to TRBD1 (5 bases). This CDR3 comprises 14 residues. V gave up 8 bases and J gave up 3 bases, with 14 bases separating them. Germline V gene sequence: CDR1 MNHNS, CDR2 SASEGT. The CDR3 is CASYPGRVNQPQHF. The CDR3 nucleotides read TGTGCCAGCTACCCAGGGCGAGTCAATCAGCCCCAGCATTTT.

The chain is built from TRBV5-4 and TRBJ2-1, with D possibly being TRBD1 (6 bases). The V gene lost 6 bases and the J gene lost 3 bases, with 13 bases spanning the gap. The germline CDR1 and CDR2 sequences are SGHNT and YYREEE (reference sequence). The CDR3 consists of 14 residues. CDR3 amino acids: CASTSAQGYNEQFF. The CDR3 DNA reads as TGTGCCAGCACCTCAGCACAGGGCTACAATGAGCAGTTCTTC.

The chain carries TRBV4-3 and TRBJ2-5; no reliable D call. Germline CDR1 reads LGHNA; CDR2 reads YSLEER. The CDR3 consists of 13 residues. The V and J ends lost 4 bases and 2 bases respectively, with 8 bases between them. In DNA form, the CDR3 reads TGCGCCAGCAGCCCAGAAATTCAAGAGACCCAGTACTTC. Its translation: CASSPEIQETQYF.

V gene TRBV7-9 combines with J gene TRBJ2-4, with unresolved D. The CDR3 extends over 12 amino acids. The germline V and J ends were trimmed by 6 bases and 9 bases, with 12 bases remaining between them. CDR1 is SEHNR, CDR2 FQNEAQ, per germline (reference sequence). The chain's CDR3 is CASSYTDRIQYF. CDR3 DNA: TGTGCCAGCAGTTATACCGATCGCATTCAGTACTTC.

V and J are TRBV5-3 and TRBJ2-1; D not certain. TRBV5-3 is an ORF for which the function is uncertain. The CDR3 length is 15 residues. V lost 1 base to trimming and J lost 7 bases, with 15 bases between them. The CDR3 is CARSLCPRSCNEQFF. CDR3 DNA sequence: TGTGCCAGAAGCTTGTGCCCCCGTAGTTGTAATGAGCAGTTCTTC.

This chain links TRBV9 with TRBJ2-7; D gene uncertain. The CDR3 covers 15 residues. Germline V gene sequence: CDR1 SGDLS, CDR2 YYNGEE. V was shortened by 3 bases and J by 3 bases, with 16 bases between the two germline ends. The CDR3 nucleotides read TGTGCCAGCAGCGGAGGCGAAGGATCAATCTACGAGCAGTACTTC. This gives the protein CASSGGEGSIYEQYF.

The chain couples TRBV4-2 to TRBJ2-1; unclear D gene. The CDR3 runs 14 residues. Deletions cut 8 bases from V and 0 bases from J, with 11 bases between. Looked up from germline, CDR1 is LGHNA and CDR2 is YNFKEQ. CDR3 coding DNA: TGTGCCAGCTCCGACGAGAGCTCCTACAATGAGCAGTTCTTC. This encodes CASSDESSYNEQFF.

Only a few counts were recorded for this clone. The chain employs TRBV7-2 and TRBJ1-5; D may be TRBD1 (5 bases). The CDR3 is 13 amino acids. Between the trimmed V and J ends, which lost 5 bases and 3 bases, there was a span of 8 bases. Germline-derived CDR1 and CDR2 are SGHTA and FQGNSA. CDR3 residues: CASSGGNNQPQHF. Written as DNA, the CDR3 is TGTGCCAGCAGCGGGGGAAACAATCAGCCCCAGCATTTT.

This clone was observed a single time. This chain connects TRBV27 to TRBJ1-1; D remains unclear. V was shortened by 0 bases and J by 8 bases, with 10 bases between the two germline ends. Germline-derived CDR1 and CDR2 are MNHEY and SMNVEV (reference sequence). The CDR3 is 13 residues long. CDR3 nucleotides: TGTGCCAGCAGTTTATCTGGTGAGCGGGAAGCTTTCTTT. This translates into CASSLSGEREAFF.

There are a few counts of this clone. The chain combines TRBV7-9 with TRBJ2-4; 15 bases align to TRBD2. With 4 bases clipped from V and 1 base from J, the junction kept 8 bases outside the gene matches. CDR3 length equals 19 residues. Per germline, CDR1 SEHNR and CDR2 FQNEAQ (reference sequence). The CDR3 protein is CASSSGLAGGQDAKNIQYF. For the CDR3, the DNA is TGTGCCAGCAGCTCCGGACTAGCGGGGGGGCAGGACGCCAAAAACATTCAGTACTTC. Based on the CDR3 plus reference TRBV7-9 and TRBJ2-4, the full variable domain is DTGVSQNPRHKITKRGQNVTFRCDPISEHNRLYWYRQTLGQGPEFLTYFQNEAQLEKSRLLSDRFSAERPKGSFSTLEIQRTEQGDSAMYLCASSSGLAGGQDAKNIQYFGAGTRLSVL.

V and J are TRBV21-1 and TRBJ2-2; TRBD1 is taken as the D call from the table, unchecked against the DNA. TRBV21-1 is tagged as a pseudogene. The CDR3 extends over 16 amino acids. DNA of the CDR3: TGTGCCAGCAGCAACCACAGGGTGGGGATGACCGGGGAGCTGTTTTTT. Its protein is CASSNHRVGMTGELFF.

The table lists this clone with a count of one. The V and J genes are TRBV27 and TRBJ2-7; the match to TRBD2 covers 8 bases. This CDR3 has 16 amino acids. The germline V gene has CDR1 MNHEY and CDR2 SMNVEV (reference sequence). The J segment lost 4 bases and the V segment lost 5 bases, leaving 13 bases of the junction unmatched. This CDR3 reads CASSERLATTFYEQYF. The DNA for the CDR3 is TGTGCCAGCAGTGAGCGACTAGCGACTACTTTTTACGAGCAGTACTTC.

The chain recombines TRBV19 with TRBJ1-5; D is possibly TRBD1 (6 bases). The CDR3 totals 15 residues. Trimming shortened V by 7 bases and J by 5 bases, and 18 bases separated the two germline ends. The germline CDR1 and CDR2 sequences are LNHDA and SQIVND (reference sequence). CDR3 loop: CASIPFGQPYQPQHF. Here the CDR3 DNA reads TGTGCCAGTATCCCCTTCGGACAGCCCTATCAGCCCCAGCATTTT. The variable domain in full, with the rest retrieved from reference TRBV19 and TRBJ1-5, is DGGITQSPKYLFRKEGQNVTLSCEQNLNHDAMYWYRQDPGQGLRLIYYSQIVNDFQKGDIAEGYSVSREKKESFPLTVTSAQKNPTAFYLCASIPFGQPYQPQHFGDGTRLSIL.

The J gene is TRBJ1-3, the V gene TRBV5-6; D not certain. V shed 0 bases and J shed 4 bases, with 8 bases lying between them. Germline loops: CDR1 SGHDT, CDR2 YYEEEE. The CDR3 has 14 residues. CDR3 protein: CASSLGQSGNTIYF. The CDR3 DNA follows: TGTGCCAGCAGCTTGGGGCAATCCGGAAACACCATATATTTT.

V and J are TRBV18 and TRBJ2-7, with 10 bases aligning to TRBD1. This CDR3 spans 14 amino acids. Germline V gene data show CDR1 as KGHSH and CDR2 as LQKENI. V dropped 8 bases and J dropped 3; count of bases not matched to a gene: 7. The DNA for the CDR3 is TGTGCCAGCGCCTCCGGGACAGGGGACTACGAGCAGTACTTC. Its protein product is CASASGTGDYEQYF.

This sequence joins TRBV5-6 and TRBJ1-5, with a weak D call TRBD1 (5 bases). Trimming took off 3 bases at V and 10 bases at J, with 11 bases between the two ends. From germline, CDR1 is SGHDT and CDR2 YYEEEE. This CDR3 is built from 12 residues. The CDR3 coding sequence is TGTGCCAGCAGCTGGGGGGGTAGTCCCCAGCATTTT. It yields the protein CASSWGGSPQHF.

This clone was counted only a few times. The rearrangement uses TRBV14 and TRBJ1-2, with no clear D. Germline CDR1 is SGHDN and CDR2 is FVKESK. The CDR3 extends over 13 amino acids. Trimming cost V 4 bases and J 4 bases, with 10 bases left between them. The CDR3 DNA follows: TGTGCCAGCAGCCCCGTGACGTTCTATGGCTACACCTTC. Its translation: CASSPVTFYGYTF.

The gene calls are TRBV9 and TRBJ2-7; D remains ambiguous. The CDR3 sequence is 14 residues long. The V gene lost 0 bases and the J gene lost 0 bases, with 7 bases spanning the gap. Germline V gene data show CDR1 as SGDLS and CDR2 as YYNGEE. For the CDR3, the DNA is TGTGCCAGCAGCGTAGGTCACGGCTCCTACGAGCAGTACTTC. The encoded protein is CASSVGHGSYEQYF.

On this clone: Within the sample, other DNA sequences also encode this same CDR3. V usage is TRBV27 and J usage is TRBJ2-1, with 7 bases fitting TRBD2. There are 12 residues in the CDR3. V dropped 6 bases and J dropped 4; count of bases not matched to a gene: 0. Germline V gene sequence: CDR1 MNHEY, CDR2 SMNVEV (reference sequence). The CDR3 region has the DNA TGTGCCAGCAGGGGGGGGTACAATGAGCAGTTCTTC. Translation: CASRGGYNEQFF.

The gene calls are TRBV9 and TRBJ2-2, with D possibly matching TRBD2 (5 bases). The V end was cut by 3 bases, the J end by 1 base, with 13 bases between. CDR3 length equals 16 residues. From germline, CDR1 is SGDLS and CDR2 YYNGEE. CDR3 DNA: TGTGCCAGCAGCGCCCCGCGGGTCAGGAACACCGGGGAGCTGTTTTTT. It codes for CASSAPRVRNTGELFF.